This record looks at one T cell receptor (beta chain) sequence and its context. Looked up from germline, CDR1 is LNHDA and CDR2 is SQIVND (reference sequence). The ends lost 4 bases at V and 6 bases at J; junction bases unmatched: 11. The CDR3 totals 16 residues. These data come from a study of blood T cell repertoires in COVID-19. Study-level background: COVID-19 samples, acute and convalescent, were from the United States, Italy and Spain.

Source study methods: Amplification of reference gene primers provided the estimated nucleated cell counts. Measured with immunoSEQ multiplex PCR; TCRdb has only the in-frame clones, and not every one. That table gives V, J and clone size, and the DNA gave D and trimming. The sample holds 100,000 or so clones; 88% are singletons and the top ten take around 6.5%. The chain joins TRBV19 to TRBJ2-1, with TRBD2 matching over 8 bases. Sequencing was carried out using peripheral blood. The sequence came from a woman in her sixties with acute or convalescent COVID-19. Here the CDR3 DNA reads TGTGCCAGTAGTACGCGAGCGGGAGAGTCTGGCAATGAGCAGTTCTTC. The encoded protein is CASSTRAGESGNEQFF.